A single sample is the source of the 22 T cell receptor beta chains below, sequenced in a study of T cell changes during pregnancy in multiple sclerosis. TCRdb keeps only in-frame clones here, not all; method: immunoSEQ multiplex PCR. The data hold fewer than 40,000 clones, with approximately 92% observed a single time. Material: CD8+ T cells from peripheral blood mononuclear cells, obtained in the second trimester of pregnancy. These TCRs come from a female donor with multiple sclerosis, enrolled in a pregnancy study.

This rearrangement joins TRBV7-9 to TRBJ2-1; 10 nucleotides match TRBD1. Trimming removed 6 bases from V and 3 bases from J; junction bases left unmatched: 8. CDR3 size: 16 residues. CDR1 SEHNR and CDR2 FQNEAQ come from the germline V gene (reference sequence). CDR3 sequence (DNA): TGTGCCAGCAGACCGGACAGGGGGACCCTCTACAATGAGCAGTTCTTC. Translation: CASRPDRGTLYNEQFF.

The chain has TRBV9 and TRBJ2-1; D call uncertain. From germline, CDR1 is SGDLS and CDR2 YYNGEE. CDR3 length: 12 residues. The V end was cut by 3 bases, the J end by 6 bases, with 7 bases between. CDR3 DNA: TGTGCCAGCAGCGCCCGCGCCAATGAGCAGTTCTTC. Protein sequence: CASSARANEQFF.

The CDR3 DNA follows: TGTGCCAGCAGTATCTACAGGGGTGAGACCCAGTACTTC. It encodes CASSIYRGETQYF. This rearrangement joins TRBV27 to TRBJ2-5; 7 positions agree with TRBD1. Trimming removed 5 bases from V and 5 bases from J; junction bases left unmatched: 5. Germline V gene lookup returns CDR1 MNHEY and CDR2 SMNVEV (reference sequence). The CDR3 is 13 residues long.

This clone has a single count. The rearrangement uses TRBV7-6 and TRBJ2-7; 11 nucleotides match TRBD2. The CDR3 length is 16 residues. Trimming cost V 4 bases and J 5 bases; bases outside gene matches: 10. CDR1 SGHVS and CDR2 FNYEAQ come from the germline V gene. CDR3 nucleotides: TGTGCCAGCAGCTCCACAGCCGGGACTAGCGGTCACGAGCAGTACTTC. This gives the protein CASSSTAGTSGHEQYF.

This chain links TRBV6-1 with TRBJ1-2; a weak D match, TRBD1 (5 bases). The germline gives CDR1 MNHNS, CDR2 SASEGT. The CDR3 has 15 residues. Trimming pared 4 bases from V and 2 bases from J, leaving 14 bases between. The CDR3, as DNA: TGTGCCAGCAGTGCCGACCGTTACAGGAACTATGGCTACACCTTC. It specifies CASSADRYRNYGYTF.

This rearrangement joins TRBV9 to TRBJ2-1; D perhaps matches TRBD1 (6 bases). Trimming removed 4 bases at V and 7 bases at J, with 18 bases between. This CDR3 contains 15 residues. Germline lookup yields CDR1 SGDLS and CDR2 YYNGEE. CDR3 nucleotides: TGTGCCAGCAGCCCATTAGACAGGCTGGGAAATGAGCAGTTCTTC. Translated: CASSPLDRLGNEQFF.

This chain connects TRBV13 to TRBJ2-1; TRBD2 matches at 8 bases. J lost 8 bases, V lost 5 bases, and 8 bases had no gene match. The CDR3 is 14 residues long. Looked up from germline, CDR1 is PRHDT and CDR2 is FYEKMQ (reference sequence). The DNA of the CDR3 is TGTGCCAGCAGCCCGGGGGGGCATGGTGATGAGCAGTTCTTC. It is translated as CASSPGGHGDEQFF. The full variable domain, completed using reference TRBV13 and TRBJ2-1, is AAGVIQSPRHLIKEKRETATLKCYPIPRHDTVYWYQQGPGQDPQFLISFYEKMQSDKGSIPDRFSAQQFSDYHSELNMSSLELGDSALYFCASSPGGHGDEQFFGPGTRLTVL.

The chain uses TRBV2 and TRBJ2-1; 9 nucleotides agree with TRBD2. The CDR3 covers 15 residues. Per germline, CDR1 SNHLY and CDR2 FYNNEI. V was pared by 7 bases and J by 5 bases, with 9 bases of the junction left unmatched. CDR3 protein: CASIRSGRLNNEQFF. CDR3 in DNA: TGTGCCAGCATCCGTAGCGGGAGACTGAACAATGAGCAGTTCTTC.

This clone was counted ten times or more. The chain recombines TRBV27 with TRBJ1-2; TRBD1 might be the D (6 bases). Germline loops: CDR1 MNHEY, CDR2 SMNVEV (reference sequence). The CDR3 consists of 16 residues. Trimming stripped 0 bases from V and 3 bases from J, with 14 bases between. CDR3 nucleotides: TGTGCCAGCAGTTTATCCCGGGGGGCGCAACACTATGGCTACACCTTC. Translating gives CASSLSRGAQHYGYTF.

The chain employs TRBV6-1 and TRBJ1-1; D is possibly TRBD1 (6 bases). CDR3 length equals 14 residues. Germline assignment: CDR1 MNHNS and CDR2 SASEGT. Trimming shortened V by 2 bases and J by 10 bases, and 17 bases separated the two germline ends. The CDR3 region is CASSERQGIIVAFF. DNA for the CDR3: TGTGCCAGCAGTGAAAGGCAGGGGATCATTGTAGCTTTCTTT.

The V gene is TRBV7-2, the J gene TRBJ1-2; TRBD1 matches 10 bases. Germline values: CDR1 SGHTA, CDR2 FQGNSA. The CDR3 extends over 16 amino acids. V was pared by 4 bases and J by 8 bases, with 13 bases of the junction left unmatched. The CDR3 sequence: CASSSRPKGTGEGYTF. Here the CDR3 DNA reads TGTGCCAGCAGCTCCCGACCCAAGGGGACAGGGGAGGGCTACACCTTC. Complete variable domain (other parts from reference TRBV7-2 and TRBJ1-2): GAGVSQSPSNKVTEKGKDVELRCDPISGHTALYWYRQSLGQGLEFLIYFQGNSAPDKSGLPSDRFSAERTGGSVSTLTIQRTQQEDSAVYLCASSSRPKGTGEGYTFGSGTRLTVV.

The chain has TRBV5-3 and TRBJ1-2; D might be TRBD1 (6 bases). TRBV5-3 is marked as an open reading frame, function uncertain. This CDR3 spans 17 amino acids. V was pared by 0 bases and J by 2 bases, with 17 bases between. In DNA form, the CDR3 reads TGTGCCAGAAGCTTGGACTACGTTGCTACAGGGAACTATGGCTACACCTTC. Residues: CARSLDYVATGNYGYTF.

This chain links TRBV9 with TRBJ2-3; possible D gene TRBD2, 7 bases. V lost 4 bases to trimming and J lost 3 bases, with 21 bases between them. The germline V gene encodes CDR1 SGDLS and CDR2 YYNGEE. This CDR3 has 17 residues. The DNA of the CDR3 is TGTGCCAGCAGCCCTCGGGGACTACAGGGTCGAACAGATACGCAGTATTTT. It specifies CASSPRGLQGRTDTQYF.

This clone is medium-sized (0.01 to 0.1%) within its sample. DNA of the CDR3: TGTGCCAGCGGAGGGTACGGTGAGGCGAACACCGGGGAGCTGTTTTTT. Amino acids: CASGGYGEANTGELFF. The chain joins TRBV7-9 to TRBJ2-2, with D possibly matching TRBD2 (6 bases). V shed 8 bases and J shed 0 bases, with 16 bases lying between them. This CDR3 comprises 16 residues. The germline V gene has CDR1 SEHNR and CDR2 FQNEAQ (reference sequence).

The chain recombines TRBV4-1 with TRBJ2-5; 11 bases are a match to TRBD1. The DNA end is more similar to TRBJ2-7, so the J call may be wrong. CDR3 size: 15 residues. Germline loops: CDR1 MGHRA, CDR2 YSYEKL. The CDR3 spells CASSQGTGGGYEQYF. The CDR3 bases are TGCGCCAGCAGCCAAGGGACAGGGGGCGGCTACGAGCAGTACTTC.

This chain connects TRBV28 to TRBJ2-3, with D perhaps TRBD2 (5 bases). Deletions cut 2 bases from V and 0 bases from J, with 9 bases between. There are 15 residues in the CDR3. Germline V lookup: CDR1 MDHEN, CDR2 SYDVKM. CDR3 sequence reads: CASSLRETSTDTQYF. CDR3 DNA: TGTGCCAGCAGTTTAAGGGAGACGAGCACAGATACGCAGTATTTT. The full variable domain, with the rest looked up from reference TRBV28 and TRBJ2-3, is DVKVTQSSRYLVKRTGEKVFLECVQDMDHENMFWYRQDPGLGLRLIYFSYDVKMKEKGDIPEGYSVSREKKERFSLILESASTNQTSMYLCASSLRETSTDTQYFGPGTRLTVL.

The chain links TRBV4-1 to TRBJ2-7; TRBD2 aligns across 12 bases. The CDR3 contains 13 residues. J gave up 6 bases and V 4 bases, and 1 base lay outside the gene matches. The germline V gene has CDR1 MGHRA and CDR2 YSYEKL. The CDR3 region has the DNA TGCGCCAGCAGCCTGACTAGCGGGAGCGAGCAGTACTTC. Amino acid sequence: CASSLTSGSEQYF.

This chain uses TRBV2 with TRBJ2-1, with TRBD2 matching 8 bases. The CDR3 sequence is 16 residues long. CDR1 and CDR2 (germline): SNHLY, FYNNEI. The J segment lost 7 bases and the V segment lost 4 bases, leaving 12 bases of the junction unmatched. The CDR3 here is CASSVSLLGRANEQFF. The DNA of the CDR3 is TGTGCCAGCAGTGTTTCTCTCCTCGGGAGGGCGAATGAGCAGTTCTTC.

The chain carries TRBV2 and TRBJ1-5, with 7 positions matching TRBD1. Germline V gene sequence: CDR1 SNHLY, CDR2 FYNNEI. Germline trimming cut 4 bases from V and 6 bases from J; bases unmatched to any gene: 6. This CDR3 has 14 amino acids. Here the CDR3 reads CASSATGKGQPQHF. The CDR3, as DNA: TGTGCCAGCAGTGCGACAGGGAAGGGTCAGCCCCAGCATTTT.

The rearrangement joins TRBV25-1 to TRBJ2-7, with 11 bases that match TRBD1. This CDR3 is built from 15 residues. J gave up 1 base and V 4 bases, and 3 bases lay outside the gene matches. From germline, CDR1 is MGHDK and CDR2 SYGVNS. CDR3 sequence: CASSARDRGSYEQYF. CDR3 nucleotides: TGTGCCAGCAGTGCCCGGGACAGGGGGTCCTACGAGCAGTACTTC.

This clone came up a few times. The gene calls are TRBV19 and TRBJ1-1, with no clear D. The V and J ends lost 10 bases and 3 bases respectively, with 12 bases between them. Germline lookup yields CDR1 LNHDA and CDR2 SQIVND (reference sequence). The CDR3 runs 12 residues. The CDR3 DNA reads TGTGCCACCTCGGTTCGGGACACTGAAGCTTTCTTT. Translation gives CATSVRDTEAFF.

V usage is TRBV7-9 and J usage is TRBJ1-1; tentative D call: TRBD1 (5 bases). CDR3 length: 15 residues. Deletions cut 5 bases from V and 0 bases from J, with 13 bases between. Per the germline V gene, CDR1 is SEHNR and CDR2 is FQNEAQ (reference sequence). The CDR3 coding sequence is TGTGCCAGCAGCCAAGTCCCGGGGGTGAACACTGAAGCTTTCTTT. It encodes CASSQVPGVNTEAFF.